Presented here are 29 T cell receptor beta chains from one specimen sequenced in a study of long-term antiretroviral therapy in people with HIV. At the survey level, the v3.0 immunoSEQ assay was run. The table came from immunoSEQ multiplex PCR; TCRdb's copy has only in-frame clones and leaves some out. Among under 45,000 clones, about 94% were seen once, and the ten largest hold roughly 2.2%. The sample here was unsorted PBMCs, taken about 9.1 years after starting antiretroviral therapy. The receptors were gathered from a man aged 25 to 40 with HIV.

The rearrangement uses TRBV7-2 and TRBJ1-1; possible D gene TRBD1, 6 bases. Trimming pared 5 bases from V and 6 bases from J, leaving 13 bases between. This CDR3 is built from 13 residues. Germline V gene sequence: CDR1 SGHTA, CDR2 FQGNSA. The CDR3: CASSPYSGAEAFF. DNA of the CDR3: TGTGCCAGCAGCCCATACTCAGGGGCTGAAGCTTTCTTT.

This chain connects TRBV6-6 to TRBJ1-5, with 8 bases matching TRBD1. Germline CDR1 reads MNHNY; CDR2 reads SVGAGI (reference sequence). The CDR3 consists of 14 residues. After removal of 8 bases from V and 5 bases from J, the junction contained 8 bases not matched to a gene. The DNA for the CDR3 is TGTGCCAGCCGATTCCGGACAGGGTATCAGCCCCAGCATTTT. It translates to CASRFRTGYQPQHF.

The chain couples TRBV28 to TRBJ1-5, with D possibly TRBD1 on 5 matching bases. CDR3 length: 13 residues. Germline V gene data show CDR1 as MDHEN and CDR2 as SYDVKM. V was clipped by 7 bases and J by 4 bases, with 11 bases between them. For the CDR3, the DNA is TGTGCCAGCAACCGGGACGGTAATCAGCCCCAGCATTTT. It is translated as CASNRDGNQPQHF.

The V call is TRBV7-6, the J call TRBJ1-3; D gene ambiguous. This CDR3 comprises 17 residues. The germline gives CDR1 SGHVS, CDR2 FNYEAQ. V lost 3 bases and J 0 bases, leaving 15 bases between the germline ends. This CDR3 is CASSLEGWLSSGNTIYF. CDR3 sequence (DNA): TGTGCCAGCAGCTTGGAGGGCTGGCTGAGCTCTGGAAACACCATATATTTT.

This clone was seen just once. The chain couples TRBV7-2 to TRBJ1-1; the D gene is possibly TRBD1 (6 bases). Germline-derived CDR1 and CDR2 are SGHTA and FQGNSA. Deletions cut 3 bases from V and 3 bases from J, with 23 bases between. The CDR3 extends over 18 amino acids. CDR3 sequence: CASSLDPGVRWGDTEAFF. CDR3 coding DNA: TGTGCCAGCAGCTTGGACCCAGGGGTGCGGTGGGGGGACACTGAAGCTTTCTTT.

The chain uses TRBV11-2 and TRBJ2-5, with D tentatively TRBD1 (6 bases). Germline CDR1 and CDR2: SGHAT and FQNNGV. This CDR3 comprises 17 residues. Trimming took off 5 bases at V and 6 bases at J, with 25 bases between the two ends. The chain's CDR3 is CASSPLGASGSSQTQYF. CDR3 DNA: TGTGCCAGCAGCCCACTGGGGGCGAGCGGATCTTCCCAGACCCAGTACTTC.

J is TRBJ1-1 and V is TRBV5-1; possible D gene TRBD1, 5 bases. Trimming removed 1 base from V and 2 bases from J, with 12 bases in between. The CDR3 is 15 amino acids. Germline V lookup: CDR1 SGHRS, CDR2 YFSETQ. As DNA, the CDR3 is TGCGCCAGCAGCTTGACGGGACTGCTTAACACTGAAGCTTTCTTT. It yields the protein CASSLTGLLNTEAFF.

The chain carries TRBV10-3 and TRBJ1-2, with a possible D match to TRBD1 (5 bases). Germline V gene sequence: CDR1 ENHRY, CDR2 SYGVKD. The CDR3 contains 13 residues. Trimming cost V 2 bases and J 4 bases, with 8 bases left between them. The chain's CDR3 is CAISEEQVYGYTF. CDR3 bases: TGTGCCATCAGTGAGGAACAGGTCTATGGCTACACCTTC.

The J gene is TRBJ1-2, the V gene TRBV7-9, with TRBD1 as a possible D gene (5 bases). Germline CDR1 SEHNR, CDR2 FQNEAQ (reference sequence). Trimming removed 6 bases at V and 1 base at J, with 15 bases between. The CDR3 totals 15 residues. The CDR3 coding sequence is TGTGCCAGCAGATCGAGGGGAGGCCTTAACTATGGCTACACCTTC. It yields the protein CASRSRGGLNYGYTF.

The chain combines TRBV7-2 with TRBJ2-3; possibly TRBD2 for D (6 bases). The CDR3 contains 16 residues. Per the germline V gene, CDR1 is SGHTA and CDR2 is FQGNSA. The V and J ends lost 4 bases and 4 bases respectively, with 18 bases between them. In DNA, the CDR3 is TGTGCCAGCAGCTCCCTAAGGCGGGAACTGGCAGATACGCAGTATTTT. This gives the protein CASSSLRRELADTQYF.

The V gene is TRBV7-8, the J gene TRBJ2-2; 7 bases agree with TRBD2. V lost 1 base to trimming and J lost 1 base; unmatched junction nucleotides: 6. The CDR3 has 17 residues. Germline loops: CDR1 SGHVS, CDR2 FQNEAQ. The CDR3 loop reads CASSLVFGGGNTGELFF. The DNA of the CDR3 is TGTGCCAGCAGCTTAGTATTTGGCGGGGGGAACACCGGGGAGCTGTTTTTT.

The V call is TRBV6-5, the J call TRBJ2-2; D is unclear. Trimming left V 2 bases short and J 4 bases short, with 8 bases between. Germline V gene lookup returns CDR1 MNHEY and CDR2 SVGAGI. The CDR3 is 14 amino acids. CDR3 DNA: TGTGCCAGCAGTTACGACTCGGGCACCGGGGAGCTGTTTTTT. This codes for CASSYDSGTGELFF.

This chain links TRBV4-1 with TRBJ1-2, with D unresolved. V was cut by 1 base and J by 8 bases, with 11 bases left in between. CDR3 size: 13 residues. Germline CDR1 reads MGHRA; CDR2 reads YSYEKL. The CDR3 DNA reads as TGCGCCAGCAGCCAAGCGACCTCGGGAGGCTACACCTTC. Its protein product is CASSQATSGGYTF.

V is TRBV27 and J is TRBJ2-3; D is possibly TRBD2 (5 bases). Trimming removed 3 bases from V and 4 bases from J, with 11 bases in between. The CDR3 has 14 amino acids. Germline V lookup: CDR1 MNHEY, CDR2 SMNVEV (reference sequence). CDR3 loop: CASSFTGSSDTQYF. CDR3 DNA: TGTGCCAGCAGTTTTACGGGGTCGTCAGATACGCAGTATTTT.

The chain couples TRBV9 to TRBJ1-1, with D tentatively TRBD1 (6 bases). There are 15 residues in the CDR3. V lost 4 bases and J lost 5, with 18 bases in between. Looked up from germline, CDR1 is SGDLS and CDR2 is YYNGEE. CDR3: CASSPSGASGTEAFF. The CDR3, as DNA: TGTGCCAGCAGCCCCTCAGGGGCAAGTGGGACTGAAGCTTTCTTT.

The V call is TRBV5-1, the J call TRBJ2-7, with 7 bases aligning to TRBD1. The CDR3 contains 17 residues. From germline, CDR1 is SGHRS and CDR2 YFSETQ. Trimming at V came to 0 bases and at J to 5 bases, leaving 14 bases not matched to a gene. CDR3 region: CASSLEAAGGFLDEQYF. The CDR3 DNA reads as TGCGCCAGCAGCTTGGAAGCGGCAGGGGGATTTCTCGACGAGCAGTACTTC.

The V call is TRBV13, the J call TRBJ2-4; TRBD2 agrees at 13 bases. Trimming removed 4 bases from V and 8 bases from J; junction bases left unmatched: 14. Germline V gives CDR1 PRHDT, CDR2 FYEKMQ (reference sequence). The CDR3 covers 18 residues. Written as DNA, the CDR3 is TGTGCCAGCAGCTACTCACCGGGACTAGCGGGGCCCCGGGACATTCAGTACTTC. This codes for CASSYSPGLAGPRDIQYF.

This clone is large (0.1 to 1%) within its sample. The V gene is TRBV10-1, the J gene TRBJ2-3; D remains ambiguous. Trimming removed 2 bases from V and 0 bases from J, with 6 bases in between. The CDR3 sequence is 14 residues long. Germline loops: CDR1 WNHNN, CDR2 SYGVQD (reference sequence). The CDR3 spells CASSETYSTDTQYF. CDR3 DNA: TGCGCCAGCAGTGAGACCTACAGCACAGATACGCAGTATTTT.

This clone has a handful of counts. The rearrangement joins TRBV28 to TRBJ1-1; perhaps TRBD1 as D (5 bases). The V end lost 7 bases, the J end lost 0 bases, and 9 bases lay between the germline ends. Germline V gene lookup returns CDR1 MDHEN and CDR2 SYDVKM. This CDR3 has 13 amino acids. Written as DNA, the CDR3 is TGTGCCAGCAAAGGGGACTTGAACACTGAAGCTTTCTTT. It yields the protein CASKGDLNTEAFF.

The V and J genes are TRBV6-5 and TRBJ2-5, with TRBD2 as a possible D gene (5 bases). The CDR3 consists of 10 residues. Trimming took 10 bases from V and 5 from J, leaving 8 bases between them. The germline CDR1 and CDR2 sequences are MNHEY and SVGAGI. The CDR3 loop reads CATQRETQYF. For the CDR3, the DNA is TGTGCCACCCAGCGGGAGACCCAGTACTTC.

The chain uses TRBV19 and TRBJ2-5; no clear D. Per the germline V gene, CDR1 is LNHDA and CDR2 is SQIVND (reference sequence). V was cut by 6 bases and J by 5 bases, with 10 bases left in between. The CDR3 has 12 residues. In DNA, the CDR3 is TGTGCCAGTAGCGGGCAGTCGGAGACCCAGTACTTC. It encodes CASSGQSETQYF.

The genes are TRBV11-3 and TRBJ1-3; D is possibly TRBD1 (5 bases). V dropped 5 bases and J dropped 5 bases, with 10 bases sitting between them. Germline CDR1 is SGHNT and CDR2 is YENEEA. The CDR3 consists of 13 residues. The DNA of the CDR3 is TGTGCCAGCAGCATGGGACTCCGAAACACCATATATTTT. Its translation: CASSMGLRNTIYF. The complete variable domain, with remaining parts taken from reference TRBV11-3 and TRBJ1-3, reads EAGVVQSPRYKIIEKKQPVAFWCNPISGHNTLYWYLQNLGQGPELLIRYENEEAVDDSQLPKDRFSAERLKGVDSTLKIQPAELGDSAVYLCASSMGLRNTIYFGEGSWLTVV.

CDR3 loop: CASSLVTGEDTEAFF. The CDR3, as DNA: TGTGCCAGCAGCTTAGTTACAGGGGAGGACACTGAAGCTTTCTTT. The chain employs TRBV7-8 and TRBJ1-1, with 7 bases aligning to TRBD1. The V segment lost 1 base and the J segment 3 bases; nucleotides outside the gene matches: 5. CDR1 and CDR2 (germline): SGHVS, FQNEAQ. This CDR3 has 15 amino acids.

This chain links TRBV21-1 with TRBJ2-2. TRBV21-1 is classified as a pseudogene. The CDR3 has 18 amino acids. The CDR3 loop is CASSKTLLRGRRVGELFF. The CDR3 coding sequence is TGTGCCAGCAGCAAAACTCTGCTTCGGGGACGAAGGGTCGGGGAGCTGTTTTTT.

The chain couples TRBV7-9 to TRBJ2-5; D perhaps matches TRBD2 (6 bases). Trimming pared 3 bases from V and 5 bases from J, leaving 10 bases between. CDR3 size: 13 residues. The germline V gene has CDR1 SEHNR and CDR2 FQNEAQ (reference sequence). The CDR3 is CASSLLGRETQYF. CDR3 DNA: TGTGCCAGCAGCTTGCTAGGGAGGGAGACCCAGTACTTC.

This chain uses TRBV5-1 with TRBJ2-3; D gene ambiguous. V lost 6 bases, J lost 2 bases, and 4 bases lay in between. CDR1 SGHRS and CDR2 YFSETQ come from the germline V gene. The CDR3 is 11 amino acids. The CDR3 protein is CASTNTDTQYF. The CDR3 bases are TGCGCCAGCACCAACACAGATACGCAGTATTTT.

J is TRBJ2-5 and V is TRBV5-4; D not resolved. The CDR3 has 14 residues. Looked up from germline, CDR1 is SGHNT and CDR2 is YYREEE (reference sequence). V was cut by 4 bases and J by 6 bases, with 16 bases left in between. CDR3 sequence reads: CASSQTGLRKTQYF. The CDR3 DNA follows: TGTGCCAGCAGCCAGACGGGTCTACGGAAGACCCAGTACTTC.

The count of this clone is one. The CDR3 nucleotides read TGTGCCAGTAGTATAGGGAGCGGTGGCTACACCTTC. Its translation is CASSIGSGGYTF. This chain uses TRBV19 with TRBJ1-2; D gene ambiguous. V lost 1 base to trimming and J lost 7 bases, with 7 bases between them. CDR1 and CDR2 (germline): LNHDA, SQIVND (reference sequence). This CDR3 contains 12 residues.

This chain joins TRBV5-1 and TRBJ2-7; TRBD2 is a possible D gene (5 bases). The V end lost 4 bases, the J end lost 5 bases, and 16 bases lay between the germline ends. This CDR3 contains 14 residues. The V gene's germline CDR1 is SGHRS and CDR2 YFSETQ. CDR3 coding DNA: TGCGCCAGCAGCCTTGAGGGCTTCAGAGACGAGCAGTACGTC. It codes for CASSLEGFRDEQYV.